This TCR beta chain was captured by sequencing in a study of blood T cell repertoires in COVID-19. The CDR3 runs 14 residues. CDR1 is SQVTM, CDR2 ANQGSEA, per germline. The V and J ends lost 6 bases and 2 bases, in that order; junction bases with no gene match: 4. In the study's own analysis: Reference gene primer amplification yielded estimated nucleated cell counts. Produced via immunoSEQ multiplex PCR; TCRdb's table is partial and in-frame only. That table gives V, J and clone size, and the DNA gave D and trimming. The table has 250,000 to 350,000 clones, 89% seen once; the top ten hold roughly 0.96%.

Sequencing was done on a sample of peripheral blood. The TCR comes from a woman aged 40-49 years who had recovered from COVID-19. The J gene is TRBJ2-6, the V gene TRBV29-1, with 7 bases identical to TRBD1. CDR3 sequence reads: CSVQGTAGANVLTF. In DNA, the CDR3 is TGCAGCGTCCAAGGGACAGCTGGGGCCAACGTCCTGACTTTC.